This is a list of T cell receptor beta chains from one sample in a study of neurological immune-mediated disorders. TCRdb used MiXCR to reprocess the 5' RACE reads, holding one entry per CDR3 protein. Altogether about 21,000 distinct CDR3 sequences are present, over 5.5% being singletons, with the ten largest covering less than 55%. Sequenced material: CD8+ T cells from blood. Source of these receptors: a man in his late teens or twenties in good health. The CDR3 runs from the conserved cysteine through the conserved F or W. The D gene is left open where the match is weak. The size of a clone is reported for some rows only, either as once, few or many, or as a class for expanded clones.

>-|few|TRBV20-1|TRBJ2-3
CSANGGATDTQYF
TGCAGTGCTAATGGGGGGGCCACAGATACGCAGTATTTT
>-|many|TRBV5-1|TRBJ1-2
CASSDGTARDDGYTF
TGCGCCAGCAGCGATGGGACGGCCAGGGACGATGGCTACACCTTC
>TRBD2|many|TRBV4-1|TRBJ2-7
CASSQAAGGTYEQYF
TGCGCCAGCAGCCAAGCAGCGGGGGGCACCTACGAGCAGTACTTC
>TRBD1|many|TRBV19|TRBJ1-1
CASSDWTGNEAFF
TGTGCCAGTAGTGATTGGACAGGGAATGAAGCTTTCTTT
>-|many|TRBV20-1|TRBJ1-1
CSAEDSLNTEAFF
TGCAGTGCGGAAGACAGTTTGAACACTGAAGCTTTCTTT
>-|-|TRBV4-2|TRBJ2-2
CASSQDQAGELFF
TGTGCCAGCAGCCAAGATCAGGCCGGGGAGCTGTTTTTT
>-|many|TRBV7-8|TRBJ2-1
CASSLTGDSSGNEQFF
TGTGCCAGCAGCTTAACTGGGGATTCCTCGGGGAATGAGCAGTTCTTC
>-|many|TRBV6-5|TRBJ1-2
CASSYGNNYGYTF
TGTGCCAGCAGTTATGGAAATAACTATGGCTACACCTTC
>-|many|TRBV6-4|TRBJ1-6
CASSDGGTGSPLHF
TGTGCCAGCAGTGACGGGGGCACTGGTTCACCCCTCCACTTT
>-|medium-sized|TRBV5-1|TRBJ1-2
CASSIHGEENYGYTF
TGCGCCAGCAGCATACACGGGGAGGAGAACTATGGCTACACCTTC
>-|many|TRBV5-6|TRBJ2-3
CASSLWRGPITDTQYF
TGTGCCAGCAGCTTGTGGAGGGGGCCAATCACAGATACGCAGTATTTT
>-|many|TRBV6-5|TRBJ1-6
CASSYRVNSPLHF
TGTGCCAGCAGTTACAGGGTAAATTCACCCCTCCACTTT
>-|many|TRBV27|TRBJ1-5
CASGEGSQPQHF
TGTGCCAGCGGGGAGGGGAGCCAGCCCCAGCATTTT
>TRBD1|many|TRBV6-5|TRBJ1-2
CASSYGTGGLYTF
TGTGCCAGCAGTTACGGGACAGGGGGGCTCTACACCTTC
>-|many|TRBV19|TRBJ1-6
CASSISQEASPLHF
TGTGCCAGTAGTATCAGCCAGGAGGCTTCACCCCTCCACTTT
>TRBD2|many|TRBV20-1|TRBJ2-7
CSARTSGNYEQYF
TGCAGTGCTAGAACTAGCGGAAACTACGAGCAGTACTTC
>-|many|TRBV5-6|TRBJ2-7
CASSFISEQYF
TGTGCCAGCAGCTTTATCAGCGAGCAGTACTTC
>-|many|TRBV3-1|TRBJ2-7
CASSPVAGNSYEQYF
TGTGCCAGCAGCCCCGTGGCAGGGAACTCCTACGAGCAGTACTTC
>TRBD2|many|TRBV7-9|TRBJ2-2
CASSFTSGGFDTGELFF
TGTGCCAGCAGCTTTACTAGCGGGGGTTTCGACACCGGGGAGCTGTTTTTT
>-|-|TRBV5-1|TRBJ1-2
CASSVFPGVRSSNYGYTF
TGCGCCAGCAGCGTTTTCCCAGGGGTCCGCTCCTCCAACTATGGCTACACCTTC
>-|many|TRBV27|TRBJ1-2
CASGQTKFANYGYTF
TGTGCCAGTGGACAGACCAAGTTTGCTAACTATGGCTACACCTTC
>TRBD1|many|TRBV7-3|TRBJ2-3
CASSLTGQGFLDTQYF
TGTGCCAGCAGCTTAACAGGACAGGGCTTCTTAGATACGCAGTATTTT
>-|many|TRBV29-1|TRBJ1-1
CSVDRNTEAFF
TGCAGCGTTGACAGGAACACTGAAGCTTTCTTT
>TRBD1|many|TRBV11-1|TRBJ2-2
CASSRTGNTGELFF
TGTGCCAGCAGCCGGACAGGGAACACCGGGGAGCTGTTTTTT
>TRBD1|many|TRBV3-1|TRBJ2-3
CASSLLQWDRGPDTQYF
TGTGCCAGCAGCCTTTTACAATGGGACAGGGGACCTGATACGCAGTATTTT
>-|many|TRBV6-1|TRBJ2-5
CACPGLEETQYF
TGTGCCTGCCCAGGGTTGGAGGAGACCCAGTACTTC
>TRBD2|many|TRBV6-1|TRBJ2-5
CASSELAGRQETQYF
TGTGCCAGCAGTGAACTAGCGGGGCGACAAGAGACCCAGTACTTC
>-|many|TRBV29-1|TRBJ2-1
CSVEALYSYNEQFF
TGCAGCGTTGAAGCATTATACTCCTACAATGAGCAGTTCTTC
>-|many|TRBV7-9|TRBJ2-7
CASSSTGGEQYF
TGTGCCAGCAGCTCCACCGGGGGCGAGCAGTACTTC
>-|many|TRBV7-9|TRBJ2-5
CASSPSSVAALQETQYF
TGTGCCAGCAGCCCCAGCAGTGTGGCAGCGCTCCAAGAGACCCAGTACTTC
>-|many|TRBV20-1|TRBJ1-1
CSARGLSGSEAFF
TGCAGTGCTAGAGGCCTCAGTGGATCTGAAGCTTTCTTT
>-|many|TRBV6-5|TRBJ1-6
CASTPRDGRRAGALHF
TGTGCCAGCACCCCACGCGATGGCAGGCGGGCTGGGGCCCTCCACTTT
>-|many|TRBV7-9|TRBJ2-7
CASSPGPGSYEQYF
TGTGCCAGCAGCCCAGGCCCGGGGTCCTACGAGCAGTACTTC